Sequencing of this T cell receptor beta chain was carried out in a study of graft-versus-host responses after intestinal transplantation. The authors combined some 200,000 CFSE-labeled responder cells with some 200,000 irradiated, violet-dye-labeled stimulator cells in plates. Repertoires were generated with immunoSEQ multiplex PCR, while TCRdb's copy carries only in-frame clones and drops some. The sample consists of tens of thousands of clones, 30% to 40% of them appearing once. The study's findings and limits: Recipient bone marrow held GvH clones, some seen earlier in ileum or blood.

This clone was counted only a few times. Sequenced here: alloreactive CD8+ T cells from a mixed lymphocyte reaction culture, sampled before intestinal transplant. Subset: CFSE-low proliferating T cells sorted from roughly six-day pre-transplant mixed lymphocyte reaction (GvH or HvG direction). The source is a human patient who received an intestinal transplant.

The CDR3 DNA is TGCGCCAGCAGCCAAGAACTAGCCGCGCCCAATGAGCAGTTCTTC. Protein sequence: CASSQELAAPNEQFF. V is TRBV4-1 and J is TRBJ2-1; weak D call: TRBD2 (6 bases). The length of the CDR3 is 15 residues. CDR1 is MGHRA and CDR2 is YSYEKL in the germline V gene. The ends were cut back, 0 bases at V and 6 bases at J, with 12 bases in the middle.